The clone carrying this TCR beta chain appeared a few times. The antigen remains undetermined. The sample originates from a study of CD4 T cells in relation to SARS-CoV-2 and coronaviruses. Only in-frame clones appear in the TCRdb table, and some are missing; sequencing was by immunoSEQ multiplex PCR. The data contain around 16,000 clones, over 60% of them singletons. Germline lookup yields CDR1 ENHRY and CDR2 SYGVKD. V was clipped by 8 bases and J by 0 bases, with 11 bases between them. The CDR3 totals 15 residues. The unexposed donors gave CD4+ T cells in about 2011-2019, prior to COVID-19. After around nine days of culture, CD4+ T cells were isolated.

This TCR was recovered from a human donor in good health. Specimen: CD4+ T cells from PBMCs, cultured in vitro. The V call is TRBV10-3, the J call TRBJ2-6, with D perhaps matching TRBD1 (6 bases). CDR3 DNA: TGTGCCATCGGGACATCTATCTCTGGGGCCAACGTCCTGACTTTC. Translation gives CAIGTSISGANVLTF.